The rows below give T cell receptor beta chains drawn from one sample of a study of T-cell reconstitution after alpha-beta-depleted transplantation in children. TCRdb independently ran MiXCR on the PCR reads; one entry per CDR3 protein. The repertoire consists of around 400,000 distinct CDR3 sequences, with approximately 20% occurring once and the leading ten covering less than 4.5%. The specimen comprised PBMCs from the stem cell graft donor, sampled from the stem cell graft. These receptors were taken from a human donor who donated a stem cell graft to a child with acute myeloid leukemia. The CDR3 runs from the conserved cysteine through the conserved F or W.

V	J	CDR3
TRBV15	TRBJ2-3	CATKGLASTDTQYF
TRBV5-1	TRBJ2-6	CASNQTPTGTGANVLTF
TRBV4-1	TRBJ2-5	CASSQTGGQETQYF
TRBV7-7	TRBJ2-1	CASSSERAPYNEQFF
TRBV4-3	TRBJ2-2	CASSQETLNTGELFF
TRBV12-3/TRBV12-4	TRBJ2-2	CANHHNTGELFF
TRBV6-1	TRBJ2-1	CASTERGSSYNEQFF
TRBV12-3/TRBV12-4	TRBJ2-1	CASSLSSGINNEQFF
TRBV18	TRBJ2-3	CASSHTVGGSTDTQYF
TRBV11-2	TRBJ2-1	CASSPRQGWYNEQFF
TRBV20-1	TRBJ1-5	CSARDRTQPQHF
TRBV6-1	TRBJ2-1	CASTWRGGGSEQFF
TRBV4-1	TRBJ2-2	CASSPAGPLRELFF
TRBV5-1	TRBJ2-5	CASSLAGDIWETQYF
TRBV20-1	TRBJ1-1	CSAPNRQGVAFF
TRBV20-1	TRBJ2-5	CSARVAGGETQYF
TRBV9	TRBJ2-7	CASSEGDGTYEQYF
TRBV7-9	TRBJ2-1	CASSLAGGRSYNEQFF
TRBV7-9	TRBJ2-7	CASSLDPSGPEQYF
TRBV29-1	TRBJ2-7	CSVVRQSSYEQYF
TRBV15	TRBJ1-4	CATSPGQGINEKLFF
TRBV7-2	TRBJ2-3	CASSLAPSTDTQYF
TRBV28	TRBJ2-5	CASSFNEESETQYF
TRBV5-5	TRBJ2-7	CASAEGAGDYEQYF
TRBV4-1	TRBJ2-7	CASPEPSGRDAYEQYF
TRBV6-1	TRBJ1-3	CASRKQQLSGNTIYF
TRBV12-3/TRBV12-4	TRBJ1-1	CASSLRGIRAFF
TRBV5-1	TRBJ2-2	CASSRTGALTNTGELFF
TRBV7-6	TRBJ2-2	CASSFTPGTSGTRMPTGELFF
TRBV28	TRBJ1-4	CASDPGTREKLFF
TRBV11-1	TRBJ1-1	CASSFRGIEAFF
TRBV29-1	TRBJ2-5	CSVNQETQYF
TRBV20-1	TRBJ2-7	CSALEENSYEQYF
TRBV12-3/TRBV12-4	TRBJ1-5	CASRGQGGINQPQHF
TRBV20-1	TRBJ2-7	CSARDSGGDYEQYF
TRBV20-1	TRBJ2-2	CSAQTGTSAGGELFF
TRBV20-1	TRBJ2-4	CSATPREGNKNIQYF